This T cell receptor (beta chain) was recovered during a study of T cells in Graves' hyperthyroidism and ophthalmopathy (dated by TCRdb to about 2019). For the study in its entirety: Peripheral blood samples were taken at initial diagnosis, before any treatment was given. Following sampling, methimazole starting at 30 mg daily was given to hyperthyroidism patients, and high-dose intravenous methylprednisolone was given to ophthalmopathy patients. The paper reports TCR Vbeta CDR3 sequencing of about 140 peripheral blood samples: around 41 ophthalmopathy, 75 to 80 hyperthyroidism and 17 progressor patients. An independent validation cohort of under 20 hyperthyroidism patients and about 16 patients who later progressed to ophthalmopathy tested prospective prediction of ophthalmopathy. The roughly 99 discovery patients were divided at random into training and test sets in a 7:3 ratio. In about 6 Graves' hyperthyroidism patients, the study also compared T-cell repertoires from thyroid tissue with T-cell repertoires from blood. To identify TCR V-J signatures that set the groups apart, the researchers used a discovery cohort of 90 to 100 patients, made up of under 50 with Graves' ophthalmopathy and some 55 with stable Graves' hyperthyroidism.

Here is what the overall study found, with its caveats: No statistical method was used to fix the sample size in advance, and group allocation was not hidden from the investigators. Ophthalmopathy was separated from stable hyperthyroidism by a 13 V-J signature model, with 85% to 90% sensitivity and approximately 81% specificity obtained in cross-validation and 80%/75% obtained in testing. Blood samples also contained most of the expanded thyroid clonotypes (frequency above 0.001), which suggests that blood repertoires may reflect thyroid immune responses. During validation, the model predicted progression to ophthalmopathy a median of roughly six months ahead of onset, with just under 71% sensitivity and 72.22% specificity.

Taken from the germline V gene (reference sequence), the CDR1 and CDR2 loops are MNHEY and SMNVEV. V sheds 9 bases and J sheds 8 bases, leaving 13 bases between their ends. Counted from cysteine to phenylalanine, this CDR3 has 11 amino acids. Only the CDR3 region is kept as DNA, spanning 33 bases read in frame from base 1. Hyperthyroidism patients were aged 18 to 65 years and newly diagnosed, with disease duration of less than 2 months. The study excluded patients with uncontrolled infections, other autoimmune diseases, pregnancy or lactation. Diagnoses were established on the basis of clinical symptoms, serum thyroxine and TRAb, thyroid ultrasound, and orbital computed tomography. For progressor patients, blood was drawn at the first diagnosis of hyperthyroidism, before any ophthalmopathy symptoms had appeared. Ficoll-Paque density gradient centrifugation was used to isolate PBMCs from 8.5 to 10 ml of fresh peripheral blood. Progressor patients were initially diagnosed with Graves' hyperthyroidism and developed ophthalmopathy during follow-up. Trizol reagent was used to extract total RNA, and RNA quality was then checked on an Agilent 2100 Bioanalyzer.

At least ten counts were recorded for this clonotype. The antigen it recognizes is unknown. No base quality values were provided; no much bigger clone lies one nucleotide off. Amplification of TCR beta CDR3 regions was carried out from RNA transcripts. For the first round of RT-PCR on the TCR CDR3, the HTBI primer set was used together with the Qiagen OneStep RT-PCR kit. The libraries were constructed in a second round of multiplex PCR and then size-selected and purified. Libraries were sequenced paired-end with 100 bp reads on an Illumina HiSeq2000. The original methods were these. SOAPnuke was used to process the raw data, with reads discarded if the reads contained adapters or uncalled bases, had a mean Phred below 15, or lacked an exact constant-primer or identifier match. High-quality paired reads were merged with COPE v1.2.5, and unique nucleotide sequences were defined as clonotypes. Clonotypes were aligned to IMGT TRBV, TRBD and TRBJ reference segments using MiTCR v1.1. The analysis included only V-J combinations with a frequency above 0.0001, which together covered around 99% of the repertoires. A TCS score was defined as the ratio of F50 (clonal expansion) to E x V (chaos), with BLOSUM62-based TCRdist applied between CDR3 peptides within each V-J. Welch's t-statistics and random forest reduced some 510 V-J features to 13, which were used in a naive Bayes classifier (R e1071). TCRdb reran the public reads through fastp at Q25 and MiXCR, keeping productive beta chains. Identical CDR3 protein sequences are pooled into one entry, listed with their most common genes and DNA. What appears here as the V and J calls and clone size reflects TCRdb's work, not the paper's. Here the sample has about 160,000 distinct CDR3 sequences; over 8% occur a single time. The top ten hold around 20% of the sample.

This receptor was identified in a woman in her late teens or twenties with Graves' hyperthyroidism that later progressed to Graves' ophthalmopathy. Rearrangement joined TRBV27 to TRBJ1-1; tentative D gene TRBD1, with 5 bases matching. Sequenced sample: blood. The CDR3 region: CASRTPTEAFF. The DNA reads as follows: TGTGCCAGTCGGACACCGACAGAAGCTTTCTTT.